Each of the 25 T cell receptor beta chains below was sequenced from the same sample in a study of CD8+ T cells in alopecia areata. TCR sequencing used cDNA made by reverse transcription of extracted RNA. TCRdb keeps only in-frame clones here, not all; method: immunoSEQ multiplex PCR. Singletons are absent from the sample, which has some 120,000 clones. Sequenced input: lesional skin. All receptors come from a C3H/HeJ mouse with alopecia areata. Strain MHC haplotype: H2-k.

This clone showed up just a few times. Germline and genes: mouse. The read ends 4 residues shy of where the CDR3 ends; the end is completed using the germline J gene. The gene calls are TRBV1 and TRBJ2-7; 7 bases fit TRBD2. This CDR3 is 14 amino acids long. The germline gives CDR1 NSQYPW, CDR2 LRSPGD (reference sequence). The J segment lost 3 bases and the V segment lost 5 bases, leaving 7 bases of the junction unmatched. CDR3 DNA, as far as it was read: TGCACCTGCAGTCCACGACTGGGAATCTAT. Residues: CTCSPRLGIY. The complete CDR3 sequence is CTCSPRLGIYEQYF.

To note about this clone: Each gene name is a mouse one. Sequencing ends 4 residues short of the CDR3 end; the germline J gene provides the rest. The chain employs TRBV1 and TRBJ2-7, with D maybe TRBD1 (6 bases). The V gene lost 2 bases and the J gene lost 3 bases, with 14 bases spanning the gap. The CDR3 contains 15 residues. CDR1 and CDR2 from the germline V gene are NSQYPW and LRSPGD (reference sequence). The part of the CDR3 DNA that was read is TGCACCTGCAGTGCAATCTCCGGGACAAACTAT. It yields the protein CTCSAISGTNY. The whole CDR3 region reads CTCSAISGTNYEQYF.

This clone came up a few times. Mouse gene names apply. The missing CDR3 end, 4 residues past where the read stops, is filled in from the germline J gene. The chain has TRBV1 and TRBJ2-5; 12 bases agree with TRBD2. The CDR3 contains 20 residues. The V and J ends lost 0 bases and 0 bases, in that order; junction bases with no gene match: 10. Germline V gene sequence: CDR1 NSQYPW, CDR2 LRSPGD (reference sequence). The chain's CDR3 is CTCSADYDWGGLFNQDTQYF. CDR3 DNA (partial): TGCACCTGCAGTGCAGATTATGACTGGGGGGGCCTATTTAACCAAGAC.

For this clone: The germline and genes are mouse ones. The CDR3 end lies 4 residues beyond the end of the read and is filled in from the germline J gene. V and J are TRBV1 and TRBJ2-7; D is perhaps TRBD1 (5 bases). Germline-derived CDR1 and CDR2 are NSQYPW and LRSPGD (reference sequence). This CDR3 region has 14 residues. The CDR3 loop reads CTCSADKRGDEQYF. Incomplete CDR3 DNA: TGCACCTGCAGTGCAGATAAGAGGGGAGAT.

This clone was detected a few times. Gene names and germline match the mouse. The CDR3 end lies 4 residues beyond the end of the read and is filled in from the germline J gene. This chain joins TRBV14 and TRBJ2-7; TRBD1 is a possible D gene (6 bases). Germline assignment: CDR1 SGHDT and CDR2 FRDEAV. This CDR3 is 13 amino acids long. V lost 2 bases to trimming and J lost 3 bases, with 9 bases between them. The CDR3 here is CASSFGDNYEQYF. The DNA read from the CDR3 is TGTGCCAGCAGTTTTGGGGACAACTAT.

For this clone: TCRdb gives a protein that differs at residue 12 from what the DNA encodes, so the protein here is translated from the DNA. The genes and germline here are from mouse. Read coverage stops 3 residues before the CDR3 terminus; the germline J gene supplies the remainder. This sequence joins TRBV5 and TRBJ1-6; D possibly corresponds to TRBD1 (5 bases). TRBJ1-6 is labeled an ORF, and its function is uncertain. The V and J ends lost 4 bases and 5 bases respectively, with 12 bases between them. The CDR3 is made up of 15 amino acids. CDR1 LGHNA and CDR2 YNLKQL come from the germline V gene (reference sequence). Partial CDR3 DNA: TGTGCCAGCAGCCCCCCCAGGGAAGATAATTCGCCC. Translating it yields CASSPPREDNSP. The full CDR3 reads CASSPPREDNSPLYF.

About this clone itself: TCRdb's protein and the translated DNA diverge at residue 11; the protein reported here is the translation of the DNA. Gene names and germline match the mouse. The part of the CDR3 DNA that was read is TGTGCCAGCAAGAGACAGGGCTCTGGAAATACG. Translated, it gives CASKRQGSGNT. The CDR3 as a whole reads CASKRQGSGNTLYF. The rearrangement uses TRBV13-3 and TRBJ1-3; 7 bases are shared with TRBD1. The DNA ends 3 residues before the CDR3 does, and the rest of the CDR3 is filled in from the germline J gene. The germline CDR1 and CDR2 sequences are NNHDY and SYVADS. V trimming: 6 bases; J trimming: 1 base; junction bases outside the gene matches: 4. The CDR3 consists of 14 residues.

In its sample, this clone was seen a few times. Mouse gene names apply. The read ends 4 residues early relative to the CDR3; the germline J gene fills the gap. V usage is TRBV19 and J usage is TRBJ2-3; TRBD1 matches at 8 bases. This CDR3 comprises 13 residues. CDR1 is FNHDT, CDR2 SITEND, per germline (reference sequence). The CDR3 DNA, read in part, is TGTGCCAGCACCGACAGGGGTGAAGAA. Its translation is CASTDRGEE. The full CDR3 reads CASTDRGEETLYF.

Comment on this clone: Mouse germline and gene names are used. The read terminates 4 residues before the CDR3 end, so the remaining end is supplied by the germline J gene. The J gene is TRBJ1-1, the V gene TRBV29; 7 bases are a match to TRBD1. CDR3 length: 14 residues. V lost 5 bases and J lost 0; bases outside the gene matches: 3. Germline V CDR1 and CDR2: MSHET, SYDVDS. CDR3 DNA, as far as it was read: TGTGCTAGCAGTCAGGGGGTTGCAAACACA. Translating it yields CASSQGVANT. The CDR3 in its entirety is CASSQGVANTEVFF.

This clone was counted only a few times. Mouse gene names and germline throughout. The read stops 4 residues short of the end of the CDR3; the missing end is completed from the germline J gene. V and J are TRBV13-1 and TRBJ2-5; TRBD1 agrees at 8 bases. The germline V gene has CDR1 NSHNY and CDR2 SYGAGN. The CDR3 consists of 15 residues. The DNA read from the CDR3 is TGTGCCAGCAGTTCCCTACAGGGGGAAGGAGAC. It encodes CASSSLQGEGD. The full CDR3 is CASSSLQGEGDTQYF.

With regard to this clone: These gene names are mouse names. The CDR3 is cut off 4 residues early in the read; its end comes from the germline J gene. The chain employs TRBV1 and TRBJ2-1, with TRBD2 matching over 9 bases. CDR1 and CDR2 (germline): NSQYPW, LRSPGD (reference sequence). CDR3 length: 15 amino acids. V dropped 3 bases and J dropped 3; count of bases not matched to a gene: 3. The covered CDR3 bases are TGCACCTGCAGTGCCCTGGACTGGGGCTATGCT. Translated, it gives CTCSALDWGYA. The whole CDR3 is CTCSALDWGYAEQFF.

This clone turned up a few times. Genes and germline come from the mouse. The CDR3 extends 4 residues past the end of the read, so its final part is completed from the germline J gene. This rearrangement joins TRBV19 to TRBJ2-7; no definite D call. The CDR3 is made up of 15 amino acids. CDR1 FNHDT and CDR2 SITEND come from the germline V gene (reference sequence). The covered CDR3 bases are TGTGCCAGCAGTATAGCTAGGTCAGTCGATTAT. This encodes CASSIARSVDY. The complete CDR3 protein is CASSIARSVDYEQYF.

This clone was found a few times. The listed genes are named as in mouse. The read terminates 4 residues ahead of where the CDR3 ends, so the germline J gene completes it. The J gene is TRBJ1-4, the V gene TRBV13-1; perhaps TRBD1 as D (5 bases). There are 14 residues in the CDR3. Germline V gene sequence: CDR1 NSHNY, CDR2 SYGAGN. V lost 1 base, J lost 6 bases, and 10 bases lay in between. The DNA read from the CDR3 is TGTGCCAGCAGTGATCCGGGAGGGGACGAA. Residues: CASSDPGGDE. In full, the CDR3 is CASSDPGGDERLFF.

Points on this clone: TCRdb's protein does not match the DNA translation at residue 13; the protein provided is translated from the DNA. The gene symbols are mouse symbols. The sequenced fragment ends 3 residues before the CDR3 boundary, so the rest is inferred from the germline J gene. The V call is TRBV1, the J call TRBJ1-6, with D possibly TRBD1 on 6 matching bases. Being an ORF, TRBJ1-6 has a function that is uncertain. Germline CDR1 reads NSQYPW; CDR2 reads LRSPGD (reference sequence). The CDR3 contains 16 residues. V gave up 4 bases and J gave up 5 bases, with 15 bases separating them. Incomplete CDR3 DNA: TGCACCTGCAGTGGGGCGGGGCCAGGGGATAATTCGCCC. Translated: CTCSGAGPGDNSP. From start to end, the CDR3 is CTCSGAGPGDNSPLYF.

To note about this clone: Germline and genes: mouse. The observed sequence ends 4 residues before the CDR3 terminus, with the missing tail filled in from the germline J gene. The chain links TRBV5 to TRBJ2-1; 11 bases map to TRBD1. The length of the CDR3 is 15 residues. CDR1 is LGHNA and CDR2 is YNLKQL in the germline V gene (reference sequence). The sequenced part of the CDR3 DNA is TGTGCCAGCAGCCAAGCCGGGACAGGGGGTCCT. It is translated as CASSQAGTGGP. The entire CDR3 reads CASSQAGTGGPEQFF.

This clone occurred a few times. The germline and genes are mouse ones. The CDR3 goes on 4 residues after the read ends, and that part is filled in from the germline J gene. V and J are TRBV13-1 and TRBJ2-1; the D gene is possibly TRBD1 (6 bases). CDR3 size: 14 residues. Germline V gene sequence: CDR1 NSHNY, CDR2 SYGAGN. CDR3 loop: CASSPTGTGAEQFF. Incomplete CDR3 DNA: TGTGCCAGCAGCCCCACAGGGACGGGGGCT.

This clone was recorded a few times. Mouse germline and gene names are used. Coverage ceases 4 residues before the CDR3 finishes, and the germline J gene fills in the end. The chain uses TRBV13-2 and TRBJ1-1, with 12 bases matching TRBD1. The V segment lost 2 bases and the J segment 0 bases; nucleotides outside the gene matches: 5. The CDR3 loop spans 17 amino acids. Per germline, CDR1 NNHNN and CDR2 SYGAGS (reference sequence). CDR3 DNA, as far as it was read: TGTGCCAGCGGTGACCCGGGACAGGGGGCTCCAAACACA. Translated: CASGDPGQGAPNT. The CDR3 as a whole reads CASGDPGQGAPNTEVFF.

Ten or more counts support this clone. Mouse names are used for the genes. The sequenced part of the CDR3 DNA is TGCACCTGCAGTGCGAAAAGGGCAGGGCAAGAC. This codes for CTCSAKRAGQD. The full CDR3 is CTCSAKRAGQDTQYF. The chain uses TRBV1 and TRBJ2-5; D possibly corresponds to TRBD1 (5 bases). The CDR3 end lies 4 residues beyond the end of the read and is filled in from the germline J gene. Between the trimmed V and J ends, which lost 3 bases and 3 bases, there was a span of 13 bases. The CDR3 runs 15 residues. Germline V CDR1 and CDR2: NSQYPW, LRSPGD (reference sequence).

Of note for this clone: The genes and germline here are from mouse. Read data end 4 residues before the CDR3 end; the end is taken from the germline J gene. J is TRBJ2-7 and V is TRBV13-2; 8 bases are shared with TRBD2. The CDR3 is made up of 13 amino acids. The V gene's germline CDR1 is NNHNN and CDR2 SYGAGS (reference sequence). The CDR3 region is CASGELGEYEQYF. The covered CDR3 bases are TGTGCCAGCGGTGAACTGGGGGAATAT.

As for this clone: The genes are named according to mouse. The read comes to an end 4 residues before the CDR3 does, leaving the germline J gene to fill in the end. The chain couples TRBV13-3 to TRBJ2-3; 7 bases fit TRBD2. Germline trimming cut 5 bases from V and 2 bases from J; bases unmatched to any gene: 2. This CDR3 has 13 residues. Germline V gene sequence: CDR1 NNHDY, CDR2 SYVADS. CDR3 DNA, as far as it was read: TGTGCCAGCAGGGGGGGGGATGCAGAA. It is translated as CASRGGDAE. Given in full, the CDR3 is CASRGGDAETLYF.

In its sample, this clone was seen a few times. Mouse gene names and germline throughout. The sequence runs out 4 residues before the end of the CDR3; the remainder is reconstructed from the germline J gene. This chain uses TRBV13-3 with TRBJ2-5; 8 nucleotides align to TRBD2. The CDR3 spans 14 residues. Per the germline V gene, CDR1 is NNHDY and CDR2 is SYVADS. CDR3 loop: CASSDLGGEDTQYF. Partial CDR3 DNA: TGTGCCAGCAGTGATCTGGGGGGCGAGGAC.

To note about this clone: At residue 13, the TCRdb amino acid sequence and the translated nucleotide sequence differ, so the protein here is the DNA translation. The gene names given are mouse names. The CDR3 is cut off 3 residues early in the read; its end comes from the germline J gene. This rearrangement joins TRBV13-1 to TRBJ1-6, with D perhaps TRBD1 (6 bases). TRBJ1-6 is noted as an ORF with a role that remains uncertain. CDR1 is NSHNY and CDR2 is SYGAGN in the germline V gene. Trimming shortened V by 0 bases and J by 7 bases, and 14 bases separated the two germline ends. This CDR3 has 16 residues. CDR3 DNA, as far as it was read: TGTGCCAGCAGTGATGCGGCAGGGGCAGAGAATTCGCCC. Protein: CASSDAAGAENSP. In full, the CDR3 is CASSDAAGAENSPLYF.

Details on this clone: The genes and germline here are from mouse. The read is 4 residues too short to cover the CDR3 end, so that end is filled in from the germline J gene. The V gene is TRBV13-3, the J gene TRBJ2-3; D is unclear. Trimming cost V 5 bases and J 0 bases, with 7 bases left between them. Germline CDR1 NNHDY, CDR2 SYVADS. The CDR3 is 13 residues long. CDR3 amino acids: CASRITSAETLYF. CDR3 bases read: TGTGCCAGCAGAATAACTAGTGCAGAA.

A word on this clone: The gene names given are mouse names. From the germline J gene comes the end of the CDR3, since the read stops 4 residues before it. The chain has TRBV13-3 and TRBJ2-7; D is possibly TRBD2 (6 bases). The germline V gene has CDR1 NNHDY and CDR2 SYVADS. The V and J ends lost 3 bases and 1 base respectively, with 8 bases between them. There are 13 residues in the CDR3. CDR3 residues: CASSGLVSYEQYF. The DNA read from the CDR3 is TGTGCCAGCAGTGGACTGGTATCCTAT.

This clone was seen a handful of times. Gene labels here are mouse ones. The read ends 4 residues shy of where the CDR3 ends; the end is completed using the germline J gene. The chain joins TRBV13-1 to TRBJ1-4; TRBD1 is a possible D gene (6 bases). Looked up from germline, CDR1 is NSHNY and CDR2 is SYGAGN. Deletions cut 1 base from V and 0 bases from J, with 7 bases between. CDR3 length equals 15 residues. Partial CDR3 DNA: TGTGCCAGCAGTGATCAGGGGTTTTCCAACGAA. Encoded protein: CASSDQGFSNE. The full CDR3 is CASSDQGFSNERLFF.